What follows is one T cell receptor (beta chain) and its context. The table lists this clone with many counts. What this receptor recognizes is not known. The CDR3 is cut off 3 residues early in the read; its end comes from the germline J gene. This record belongs to a study of T cell clonality in common variable immunodeficiency (dated by TCRdb to the mid-2010s). Paper-wide results and their limitations: Fewer TCRbeta clones were shared among CVID subjects than among healthy controls (p < 0.0001). TCRbeta clonality was higher in CVID subjects than in healthy controls (t-test p = 0.018), and the increase was most characteristic of about a third of subjects. According to the authors, figuring out what caused the increased clonality in CVID would require sequencing the repertoires of T cell subpopulations. Patient heterogeneity within the CVID cohort put limits on correlating repertoire features with clinical complications. CVID TCRbeta sequences reportedly showed fewer deletions and N-nucleotide insertions and lacked highly modified clones with 13 or more V deletions. Although equal DNA input was used, an average of roughly 80,000 unique sequences per sample was obtained for controls, compared with around 30,000 for CVID samples.

V has 4 bases trimmed and J has 2 bases trimmed; junction bases matching no gene number 4. Reading the germline V gene gives CDR1 SGHRS and CDR2 YFSETQ. Including cysteine and phenylalanine, the CDR3 has 14 amino acids. Part of the CDR3 DNA is given, 33 bases translated from base 1. Most CVID patients and most healthy controls were of Caucasian heritage. Heparinized peripheral whole blood samples of about 5 to 9 ml were collected from each donor. Genomic DNA from adults with common variable immune deficiency (CVID) and from healthy adult controls was the source for sequencing TCRbeta CDR3 repertoires. There were about 22 healthy adult volunteers in the control group (about 12 female and around ten male), ranging in age from about 23 to 70 years, with a mean age of around 36. Diluted blood was subjected to density centrifugation over Hypaque 1077 or Ficoll-Paque for isolation of peripheral blood mononuclear cells. Genomic DNA was extracted from unsorted mononuclear cells by Qiagen column purification or by a centrifugation-based method.

CVID samples and control samples contributed equivalent amounts of genomic DNA as sequencing input. For every sample, a 60 bp segment covering the rearranged TCRbeta CDR3 region was amplified and then sequenced. The immunoSEQ assay, a bias-corrected multiplex PCR combined with high-throughput sequencing, was used for TCRbeta amplification. The original pipeline was this. Each unique nucleotide sequence was treated as a clone and annotated with V, D and J genes, copy number and frequency. Sequences were labeled productive if in frame, and non-productive if out of frame or containing stop codons. As previously described, Shannon's entropy was used to calculate clonality. The predicted amino acid sequences of productive clones were used to derive the mean CDR3 Kyte-Doolittle hydropathy. Using the R hclust function, scaled V gene usage was clustered hierarchically with Manhattan distance and complete linkage. Sharing of clones by CDR3 amino acid sequence was evaluated through resampling of 12 repertoires per group over 100 rounds. The repertoires were searched for over 60 published EBV-specific TCRbeta sequences and almost 250 published CMV-specific TCRbeta sequences. A couple of CVID samples yielding fewer than 10,000 sequences were excluded from analysis, leaving approximately 40 CVID repertoires. TCRdb re-hosts the immuneACCESS table, in-frame sequences only. Its copies lack some clones; in the studies checked, an unresolved V gene accounts for under half of them, and the cause for the rest is not known. The V and J calls and clone size come from that table; D and trimming were worked out from the DNA. The table gives roughly 51,000 clones for this sample, with none occurring only once. The ten largest clones represent roughly 5.9% of the sample.

This TCR derives from a person between 18 and 70 years old in good health. The sample consisted of peripheral blood mononuclear cells. The sequence is built from TRBV5-1 and TRBJ1-1; TRBD1 fits 8 bases in the junction. The CDR3 region: CASSQGALNTEAFF. The covered CDR3 bases are TGCGCCAGCAGCCAGGGGGCGCTCAACACTGAA. The reference TRBV5-1 and TRBJ1-1 proteins fill in what lies around the CDR3, so the full variable domain reads KAGVTQTPRYLIKTRGQQVTLSCSPISGHRSVSWYQQTPGQGLQFLFEYFSETQRNKGNFPGRFSGRQFSNSRSEMNVSTLELGDSALYLCASSQGALNTEAFFGQGTRLTVV.